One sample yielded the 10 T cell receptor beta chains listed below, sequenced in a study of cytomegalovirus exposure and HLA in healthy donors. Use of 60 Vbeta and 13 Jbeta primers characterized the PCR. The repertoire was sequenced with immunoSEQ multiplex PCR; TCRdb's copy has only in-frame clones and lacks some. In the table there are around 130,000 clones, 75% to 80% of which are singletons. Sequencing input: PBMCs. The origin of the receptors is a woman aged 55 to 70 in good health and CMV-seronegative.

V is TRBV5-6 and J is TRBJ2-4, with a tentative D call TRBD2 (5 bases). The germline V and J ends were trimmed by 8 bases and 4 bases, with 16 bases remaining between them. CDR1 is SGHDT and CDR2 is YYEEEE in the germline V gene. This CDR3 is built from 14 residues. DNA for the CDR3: TGTGCCAGTTCACGGGAAGGGCGGAAAAACATTCAGTACTTC. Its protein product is CASSREGRKNIQYF.

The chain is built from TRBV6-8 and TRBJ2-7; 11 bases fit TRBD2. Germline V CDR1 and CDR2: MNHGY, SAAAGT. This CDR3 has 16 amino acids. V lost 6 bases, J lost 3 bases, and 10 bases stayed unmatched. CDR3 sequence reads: CASSPTSGSTVYEQYF. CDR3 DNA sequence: TGTGCCAGCAGCCCCACTAGCGGGAGTACCGTCTACGAGCAGTACTTC.

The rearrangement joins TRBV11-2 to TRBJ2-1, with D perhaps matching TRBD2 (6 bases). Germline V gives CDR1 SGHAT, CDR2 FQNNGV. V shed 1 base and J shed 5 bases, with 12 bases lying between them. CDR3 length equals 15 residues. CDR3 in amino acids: CASSLGSSVNNEQFF. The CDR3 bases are TGTGCCAGCAGCTTAGGTTCTAGCGTCAACAATGAGCAGTTCTTC. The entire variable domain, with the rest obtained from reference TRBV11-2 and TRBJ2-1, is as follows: EAGVAQSPRYKIIEKRQSVAFWCNPISGHATLYWYQQILGQGPKLLIQFQNNGVVDDSQLPKDRFSAERLKGVDSTLKIQPAKLEDSAVYLCASSLGSSVNNEQFFGPGTRLTVL.

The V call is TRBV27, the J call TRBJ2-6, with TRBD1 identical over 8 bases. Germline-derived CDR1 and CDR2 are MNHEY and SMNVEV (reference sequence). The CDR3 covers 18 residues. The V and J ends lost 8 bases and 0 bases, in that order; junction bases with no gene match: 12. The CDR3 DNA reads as TGTGCCAGCGGGGGACAGGTCTCCGCCATCTCTGGGGCCAACGTCCTGACTTTC. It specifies CASGGQVSAISGANVLTF.

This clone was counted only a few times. For the CDR3, the DNA is TGTGCCAGCAGCTTGGCACATACCCAAGAGACCCAGTACTTC. Protein: CASSLAHTQETQYF. This chain joins TRBV7-2 and TRBJ2-5; D uncertain. This CDR3 is built from 14 residues. The germline V and J ends were trimmed by 3 bases and 1 base, with 9 bases remaining between them. The germline CDR1 and CDR2 sequences are SGHTA and FQGNSA.

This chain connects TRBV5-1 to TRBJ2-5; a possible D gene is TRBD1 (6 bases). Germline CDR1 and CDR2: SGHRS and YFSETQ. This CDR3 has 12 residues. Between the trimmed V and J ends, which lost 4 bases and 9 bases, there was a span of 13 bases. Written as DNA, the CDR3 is TGCGCCAGCAGCCGAGAGGGGGTTCCCCAGTACTTC. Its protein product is CASSREGVPQYF.

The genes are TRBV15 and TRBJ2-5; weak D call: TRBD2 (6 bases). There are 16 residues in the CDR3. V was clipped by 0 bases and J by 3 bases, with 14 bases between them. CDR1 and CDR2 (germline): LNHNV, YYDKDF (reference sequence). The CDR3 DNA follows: TGTGCCACCAGCAGAGACCCCGGGGGACTGAAAGAGACCCAGTACTTC. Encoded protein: CATSRDPGGLKETQYF.

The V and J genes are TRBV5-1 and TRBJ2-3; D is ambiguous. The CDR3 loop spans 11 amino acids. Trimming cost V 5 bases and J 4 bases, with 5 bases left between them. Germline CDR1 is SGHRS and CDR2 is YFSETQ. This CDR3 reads CASSRADTQYF. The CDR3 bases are TGCGCCAGCAGTCGAGCAGATACGCAGTATTTT.

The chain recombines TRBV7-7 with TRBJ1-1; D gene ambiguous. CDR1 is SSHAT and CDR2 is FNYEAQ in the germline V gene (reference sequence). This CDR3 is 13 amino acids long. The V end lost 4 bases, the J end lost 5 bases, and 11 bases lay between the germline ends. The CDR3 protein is CASSSSRGTEAFF. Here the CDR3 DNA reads TGTGCCAGCAGCTCCTCCCGAGGGACTGAAGCTTTCTTT.

The CDR3 coding sequence is TGTGCCAGCAGCAGACGGGCGGGAGCTGGCTCCTACGAGCAGTACTTC. It encodes CASSRRAGAGSYEQYF. The chain uses TRBV21-1 and TRBJ2-7; the D call in the table, TRBD2, was not verified against the DNA. TRBV21-1 is a pseudogene locus. The CDR3 runs to 16 residues.